Shown below are 32 T cell receptor beta chains from a single sample sequenced in a study of shared clonotypes between healthy human individuals. Naive CD8 cells, CD45RO-negative and positively selected for CCR7, excluded terminally differentiated effector memory CD45RA+ cells. The data were produced by immunoSEQ multiplex PCR, yet TCRdb's version contains in-frame clones alone and is incomplete. The top ten clones hold around 24% of a sample with about 820,000 clones, 90% to 95% of them seen once. The sample comprised naive CD8+ T cells sorted from blood. The receptors derive from a young man in good health.

V is TRBV28 and J is TRBJ2-1; 11 bases are a match to TRBD1. V trimming: 5 bases; J trimming: 4 bases; junction bases outside the gene matches: 7. The CDR3 totals 16 residues. CDR1 and CDR2 (germline): MDHEN, SYDVKM. CDR3 sequence reads: CASSLDGDRGYNEQFF. The DNA for the CDR3 is TGTGCCAGCAGTCTAGATGGGGACAGGGGGTACAATGAGCAGTTCTTC.

CDR3 in DNA: TGTGCCAGTAGTGTGTTCAGGGGCTACGAGCAGTACTTC. Encoded protein: CASSVFRGYEQYF. The chain is built from TRBV19 and TRBJ2-7, with a tentative D call TRBD1 (6 bases). Germline V gene data show CDR1 as LNHDA and CDR2 as SQIVND (reference sequence). The CDR3 runs 13 residues. The ends were cut back, 5 bases at V and 3 bases at J, with 11 bases in the middle.

The chain employs TRBV7-9 and TRBJ1-4; no clear D gene. Per germline, CDR1 SEHNR and CDR2 FQNEAQ (reference sequence). Trimming cost V 5 bases and J 5 bases, with 18 bases left between them. The CDR3 is made up of 16 amino acids. The CDR3 DNA is TGTGCCAGCAGCCCGAACGATGGGCTCCTAAATGAAAAACTGTTTTTT. Translation gives CASSPNDGLLNEKLFF.

This chain joins TRBV7-2 and TRBJ2-3, with D perhaps TRBD1 or TRBD2 (5 bases each). The CDR3 spans 16 residues. Per the germline V gene, CDR1 is SGHTA and CDR2 is FQGNSA. The ends were cut back, 6 bases at V and 2 bases at J, with 18 bases in the middle. CDR3 bases: TGTGCCAGCAGTGCCGGGGCGCTAGGATACACAGATACGCAGTATTTT. Residues: CASSAGALGYTDTQYF.

V and J are TRBV7-8 and TRBJ2-1; tentatively, D is TRBD2 (6 bases). Trimming stripped 2 bases from V and 7 bases from J, with 12 bases between. Germline V gene data show CDR1 as SGHVS and CDR2 as FQNEAQ. CDR3 length: 14 amino acids. CDR3 protein: CASSLLTGVNEQFF. CDR3 nucleotide sequence: TGTGCCAGCAGCTTATTGACGGGGGTAAATGAGCAGTTCTTC.

V and J are TRBV13 and TRBJ2-7, with 11 bases matching TRBD1. The germline V gene has CDR1 PRHDT and CDR2 FYEKMQ (reference sequence). The CDR3 covers 15 residues. The V gene end was trimmed by 5 bases and the J gene end by 3 bases; junction bases not matched to a gene: 6. The CDR3 sequence: CASSLGTGGIYEQYF. Here the CDR3 DNA reads TGTGCCAGCAGCCTGGGGACAGGGGGTATCTACGAGCAGTACTTC.

The chain joins TRBV29-1 to TRBJ2-7; 11 bases are shared with TRBD2. This CDR3 spans 13 amino acids. V gave up 8 bases and J gave up 1 base; unmatched junction bases: 4. CDR1 and CDR2 from the germline V gene are SQVTM and ANQGSEA. CDR3 protein: CSFRLAGSYEQYF. The CDR3 DNA is TGCAGCTTCCGACTAGCGGGGTCCTACGAGCAGTACTTC.

This chain connects TRBV11-2 to TRBJ2-2, with 11 bases aligning to TRBD2. Germline CDR1 SGHAT, CDR2 FQNNGV. Trimming removed 4 bases from V and 5 bases from J; junction bases left unmatched: 9. The CDR3 consists of 17 residues. The CDR3 loop reads CASSSLDSGRGTGELFF. CDR3 nucleotide sequence: TGTGCCAGCAGCTCCCTGGATAGCGGGAGGGGTACCGGGGAGCTGTTTTTT.

This clone appeared a single time. The chain links TRBV10-3 to TRBJ1-4, with 9 positions matching TRBD1. V lost 2 bases, J lost 5 bases, and 6 bases stayed unmatched. The germline V gene encodes CDR1 ENHRY and CDR2 SYGVKD. The CDR3 extends over 16 amino acids. The CDR3 sequence: CAISEPGQGPNEKLFF. CDR3 coding DNA: TGTGCCATCAGTGAGCCGGGACAGGGTCCCAATGAAAAACTGTTTTTT.

The chain recombines TRBV7-2 with TRBJ2-5; D possibly corresponds to TRBD2 (6 bases). V was pared by 2 bases and J by 5 bases, with 12 bases between. Germline CDR1 reads SGHTA; CDR2 reads FQGNSA. The CDR3 extends over 14 amino acids. The CDR3 protein is CASSLIGRRETQYF. The CDR3 DNA sequence: TGTGCCAGCAGCTTAATAGGGAGGAGGGAGACCCAGTACTTC. Supplemented by reference TRBV7-2 and TRBJ2-5, the full variable domain reads GAGVSQSPSNKVTEKGKDVELRCDPISGHTALYWYRQSLGQGLEFLIYFQGNSAPDKSGLPSDRFSAERTGGSVSTLTIQRTQQEDSAVYLCASSLIGRRETQYFGPGTRLLVL.

CDR3 residues: CASSLTLNTEAFF. Written as DNA, the CDR3 is TGCGCCAGCAGCCTAACCCTGAACACTGAAGCTTTCTTT. The V gene is TRBV4-3, the J gene TRBJ1-1, with D unclear. The V gene lost 4 bases and the J gene lost 0 bases, with 6 bases spanning the gap. CDR1 LGHNA and CDR2 YSLEER come from the germline V gene. CDR3 length: 13 residues.

This chain connects TRBV28 to TRBJ2-7, with D unclear. Germline values: CDR1 MDHEN, CDR2 SYDVKM. The CDR3 length is 14 residues. Trimming stripped 6 bases from V and 3 bases from J, with 15 bases between. CDR3 in amino acids: CASSGRPHFYEQYF. CDR3 nucleotides: TGTGCCAGCAGCGGCCGGCCTCATTTCTACGAGCAGTACTTC.

The V and J genes are TRBV7-9 and TRBJ2-7; possibly TRBD1 for D (6 bases). Trimming removed 5 bases from V and 2 bases from J, with 13 bases in between. The CDR3 length is 14 residues. Germline V CDR1 and CDR2: SEHNR, FQNEAQ (reference sequence). Here the CDR3 reads CASSATGRPYEQYF. CDR3 in DNA: TGTGCCAGCAGCGCTACAGGGAGACCCTACGAGCAGTACTTC.

The chain is built from TRBV28 and TRBJ2-7; TRBD2 is a possible D gene (6 bases). From germline, CDR1 is MDHEN and CDR2 SYDVKM. V was trimmed by 6 bases and J by 2 bases, leaving 26 bases between them. This CDR3 has 18 amino acids. The CDR3 reads CASSPTPAGPLIAYEQYF. For the CDR3, the DNA is TGTGCCAGCAGCCCCACCCCGGCGGGACCTTTAATAGCCTACGAGCAGTACTTC.

This chain links TRBV7-9 with TRBJ2-5; D may match TRBD1 or TRBD2 (5 bases each). Trimming left V 4 bases short and J 2 bases short, with 14 bases between. This CDR3 has 15 residues. Germline CDR1 reads SEHNR; CDR2 reads FQNEAQ (reference sequence). Here the CDR3 DNA reads TGTGCCAGCAGCTCCCCCCGGGACGGACAAGAGACCCAGTACTTC. It yields the protein CASSSPRDGQETQYF.

V usage is TRBV7-8 and J usage is TRBJ2-3, with D possibly being TRBD2 (7 bases). Trimming removed 2 bases from V and 4 bases from J, with 10 bases in between. Germline values: CDR1 SGHVS, CDR2 FQNEAQ. The CDR3 consists of 14 residues. The CDR3 DNA reads TGTGCCAGCAGCTTATACGGGGGGCCAGATACGCAGTATTTT. Its protein product is CASSLYGGPDTQYF. The full variable domain, in which reference TRBV7-8 and TRBJ2-3 provide the parts outside the CDR3, is GAGVSQSPRYKVAKRGQDVALRCDPISGHVSLFWYQQALGQGPEFLTYFQNEAQLDKSGLPSDRFFAERPEGSVSTLKIQRTQQEDSAVYLCASSLYGGPDTQYFGPGTRLTVL.

This clone is a singleton in its sample. Other DNA sequences in the same sample also yield this CDR3. V gene TRBV27 combines with J gene TRBJ1-5; no reliable D call. There are 14 residues in the CDR3. Germline V CDR1 and CDR2: MNHEY, SMNVEV (reference sequence). The V end was cut by 5 bases, the J end by 0 bases, with 8 bases between. CDR3 nucleotide sequence: TGTGCCAGCAGTCCAGGATATAGCAATCAGCCCCAGCATTTT. Residues: CASSPGYSNQPQHF.

This clone was seen ten or more times. The V call is TRBV7-2, the J call TRBJ1-5; possible D gene TRBD1, 6 bases. V lost 2 bases and J 4 bases, leaving 15 bases between the germline ends. This CDR3 spans 16 amino acids. Per germline, CDR1 SGHTA and CDR2 FQGNSA. The CDR3: CASSLTGLGLNQPQHF. The CDR3 region has the DNA TGTGCCAGCAGCTTAACAGGGTTGGGCCTAAATCAGCCCCAGCATTTT.

This chain connects TRBV15 to TRBJ2-1, with 9 bases lining up with TRBD2. Germline assignment: CDR1 LNHNV and CDR2 YYDKDF (reference sequence). The V and J ends lost 0 bases and 2 bases, in that order; junction bases with no gene match: 5. The CDR3 spans 17 residues. In nucleotides, the CDR3 is TGTGCCACCAGCAGAGAGACTAGCGGAACCCCCTACAATGAGCAGTTCTTC. Translating gives CATSRETSGTPYNEQFF.

This chain connects TRBV6-6 to TRBJ2-5; D may be TRBD1 (6 bases). Germline V CDR1 and CDR2: MNHNY, SVGAGI (reference sequence). Deletions cut 2 bases from V and 7 bases from J, with 20 bases between. This CDR3 spans 16 amino acids. This CDR3 is CASSYRELTRGWTQYF. DNA for the CDR3: TGTGCCAGCAGTTACAGGGAACTAACCAGGGGCTGGACCCAGTACTTC.

This clone was observed a few times. The sample contains more than one DNA sequence encoding this CDR3. The CDR3 loop reads CASSRGGTEAFF. CDR3 coding DNA: TGTGCCAGCAGCCGAGGGGGCACTGAAGCTTTCTTT. The genes are TRBV11-2 and TRBJ1-1; maybe TRBD1 (6 bases). Germline-derived CDR1 and CDR2 are SGHAT and FQNNGV. V was clipped by 5 bases and J by 4 bases, with 8 bases between them. CDR3 size: 12 residues.

Remarks on this clone: Other DNA sequences from this sample encode an identical CDR3 as well. The chain combines TRBV11-2 with TRBJ2-3; tentative D call: TRBD2 (6 bases). CDR1 SGHAT and CDR2 FQNNGV come from the germline V gene. V lost 2 bases and J lost 0, with 9 bases in between. The CDR3 is made up of 15 amino acids. The CDR3 DNA reads TGTGCCAGCAGCTTATTTGCGGGGAGCACAGATACGCAGTATTTT. Translating it yields CASSLFAGSTDTQYF.

This clone was seen a single time. This chain links TRBV5-6 with TRBJ2-7; maybe TRBD2 (5 bases). The CDR3 runs 16 residues. Trimming pared 4 bases from V and 4 bases from J, leaving 21 bases between. The germline V gene has CDR1 SGHDT and CDR2 YYEEEE. The DNA of the CDR3 is TGTGCCAGCAGCCGATCGCGTGGGAGTCGAAGATACGAGCAGTACTTC. Its translation: CASSRSRGSRRYEQYF.

The V and J genes are TRBV11-2 and TRBJ2-1; D is ambiguous. Germline V gene lookup returns CDR1 SGHAT and CDR2 FQNNGV. The CDR3 has 15 amino acids. V lost 4 bases and J lost 2, with 12 bases in between. The CDR3 reads CASSSSPLPYNEQFF. CDR3 nucleotides: TGTGCCAGCAGCTCCTCGCCCCTCCCCTACAATGAGCAGTTCTTC. The full variable domain, with the rest looked up from reference TRBV11-2 and TRBJ2-1, is EAGVAQSPRYKIIEKRQSVAFWCNPISGHATLYWYQQILGQGPKLLIQFQNNGVVDDSQLPKDRFSAERLKGVDSTLKIQPAKLEDSAVYLCASSSSPLPYNEQFFGPGTRLTVL.

This rearrangement joins TRBV28 to TRBJ1-2, with 7 bases aligning to TRBD1. V shed 6 bases and J 2 bases; nucleotides not matched to a gene: 6. CDR3 length: 14 amino acids. Germline lookup yields CDR1 MDHEN and CDR2 SYDVKM. CDR3 loop: CASSGRGGNYGYTF. CDR3 DNA: TGTGCCAGCAGCGGCAGGGGGGGCAACTATGGCTACACCTTC.

The chain has TRBV15 and TRBJ2-4; D perhaps matches TRBD1 (6 bases). In germline, CDR1 is LNHNV, CDR2 YYDKDF (reference sequence). This CDR3 spans 15 amino acids. V was cut by 3 bases and J by 0 bases, with 9 bases left in between. The CDR3 region has the DNA TGTGCCACCAGCAGGGACAGTCTAGCCAAAAACATTCAGTACTTC. Translating it yields CATSRDSLAKNIQYF.

This sequence joins TRBV27 and TRBJ2-1; D may match TRBD1 or TRBD2 (5 bases each). The CDR3 runs 14 residues. Trimming left V 9 bases short and J 2 bases short, with 14 bases between. The germline CDR1 and CDR2 sequences are MNHEY and SMNVEV (reference sequence). CDR3 residues: CASAMRDAYNEQFF. The CDR3 nucleotides are TGTGCCAGTGCGATGAGGGACGCCTACAATGAGCAGTTCTTC.

The chain uses TRBV15 and TRBJ2-7, with D unclear. Deletions cut 1 base from V and 5 bases from J, with 6 bases between. Looked up from germline, CDR1 is LNHNV and CDR2 is YYDKDF (reference sequence). This CDR3 comprises 12 residues. For the CDR3, the DNA is TGTGCCACCAGCAGAGTTGGAAACGAGCAGTACTTC. Amino acids: CATSRVGNEQYF.

The chain recombines TRBV7-9 with TRBJ2-1, with 9 bases lining up with TRBD2. This CDR3 comprises 17 residues. CDR1 and CDR2 (germline): SEHNR, FQNEAQ (reference sequence). Losses at the gene ends were 2 bases for V and 5 bases for J; bases not matched to a gene: 10. DNA of the CDR3: TGTGCCAGCAGCTTACTAGTTAGCGGGAGCTCGCACAATGAGCAGTTCTTC. Protein: CASSLLVSGSSHNEQFF.

The V gene is TRBV7-2, the J gene TRBJ2-7, with TRBD2 matching over 10 bases. Trimming cost V 3 bases and J 9 bases; bases outside gene matches: 14. The CDR3 is 16 residues long. In germline, CDR1 is SGHTA, CDR2 FQGNSA. The CDR3, as DNA: TGTGCCAGCAGCTTGGGGTCTAGCGGGAGATCGGCTGGGCAGTACTTC. As protein: CASSLGSSGRSAGQYF.

The chain links TRBV29-1 to TRBJ2-3; tentative D call: TRBD1 (6 bases). This CDR3 is 15 amino acids long. Germline V gives CDR1 SQVTM, CDR2 ANQGSEA. V lost 5 bases and J 2 bases, leaving 17 bases between the germline ends. The chain's CDR3 is CSVSGDMGPTDTQYF. The CDR3 bases are TGCAGCGTTAGTGGGGACATGGGTCCCACAGATACGCAGTATTTT.

This sequence joins TRBV7-9 and TRBJ1-1, with TRBD1 matching over 8 bases. V lost 4 bases to trimming and J lost 1 base; unmatched junction nucleotides: 14. The CDR3 totals 18 residues. CDR1 and CDR2 from the germline V gene are SEHNR and FQNEAQ (reference sequence). CDR3 coding DNA: TGTGCCAGCAGCTCGAATAGGCTACAGGGGGTGACGAACACTGAAGCTTTCTTT. Its translation: CASSSNRLQGVTNTEAFF.